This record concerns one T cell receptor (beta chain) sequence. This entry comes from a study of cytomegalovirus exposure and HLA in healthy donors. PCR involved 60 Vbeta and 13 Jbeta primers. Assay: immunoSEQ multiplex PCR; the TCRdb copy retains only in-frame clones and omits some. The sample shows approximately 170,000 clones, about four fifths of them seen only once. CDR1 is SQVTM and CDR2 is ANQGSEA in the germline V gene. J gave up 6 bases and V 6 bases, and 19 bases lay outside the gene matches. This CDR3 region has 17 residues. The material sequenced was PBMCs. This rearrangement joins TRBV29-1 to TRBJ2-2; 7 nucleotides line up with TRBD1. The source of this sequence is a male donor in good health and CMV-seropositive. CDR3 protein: CSVAASVAKRGPGELFF. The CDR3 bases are TGCAGCGTGGCCGCGTCGGTTGCAAAGAGGGGGCCCGGGGAGCTGTTTTTT.